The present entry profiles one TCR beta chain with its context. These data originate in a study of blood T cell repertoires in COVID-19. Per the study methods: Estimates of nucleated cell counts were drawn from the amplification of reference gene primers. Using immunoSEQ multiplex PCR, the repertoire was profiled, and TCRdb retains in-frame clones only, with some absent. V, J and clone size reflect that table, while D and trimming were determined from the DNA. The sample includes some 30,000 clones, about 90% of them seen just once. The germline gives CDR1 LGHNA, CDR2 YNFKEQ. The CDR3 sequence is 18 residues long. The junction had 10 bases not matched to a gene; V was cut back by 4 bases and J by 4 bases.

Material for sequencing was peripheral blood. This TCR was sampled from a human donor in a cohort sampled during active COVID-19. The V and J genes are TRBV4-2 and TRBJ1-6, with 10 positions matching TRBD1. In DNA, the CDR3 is TGTGCCAGCAGCCCAAGGACAGGGGGACCAAGTTATAATTCACCCCTCCACTTT. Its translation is CASSPRTGGPSYNSPLHF.